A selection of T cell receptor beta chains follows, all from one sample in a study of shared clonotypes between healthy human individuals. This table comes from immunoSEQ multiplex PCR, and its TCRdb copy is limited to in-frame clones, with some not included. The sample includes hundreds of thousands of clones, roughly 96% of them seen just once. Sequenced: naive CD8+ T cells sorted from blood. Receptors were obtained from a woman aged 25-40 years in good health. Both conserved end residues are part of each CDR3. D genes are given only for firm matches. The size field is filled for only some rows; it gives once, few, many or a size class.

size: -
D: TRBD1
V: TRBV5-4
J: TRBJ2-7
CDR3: CASSSAGGLSSYEQYF
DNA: TGTGCCAGCAGCTCGGCAGGGGGTCTTAGCTCCTACGAGCAGTACTTC

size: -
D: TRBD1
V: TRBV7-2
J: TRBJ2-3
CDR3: CASKGGYLTDTQYF
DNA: TGTGCCAGCAAAGGGGGCTACCTCACAGATACGCAGTATTTT

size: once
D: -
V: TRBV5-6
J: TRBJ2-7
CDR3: CASSLEDSYEQYF
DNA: TGTGCCAGCAGCTTGGAGGACTCCTACGAGCAGTACTTC

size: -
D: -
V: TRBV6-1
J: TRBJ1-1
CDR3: CASSGGITEAFF
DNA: TGTGCCAGCAGTGGAGGGATCACTGAAGCTTTCTTT

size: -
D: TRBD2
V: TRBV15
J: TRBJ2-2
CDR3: CATSRGRGGLAGVAGTGELFF
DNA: TGTGCCACCAGCAGAGGCCGCGGGGGACTAGCGGGAGTGGCGGGCACCGGGGAGCTGTTTTTT

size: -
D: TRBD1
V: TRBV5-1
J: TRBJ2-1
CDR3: CASSLAWDRSHEQFF
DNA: TGCGCCAGCAGCTTGGCCTGGGACAGGAGCCATGAGCAGTTCTTC

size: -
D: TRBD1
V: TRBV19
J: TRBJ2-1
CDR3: CASSIPDRGGNNEQFF
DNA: TGTGCCAGTAGTATTCCCGACAGGGGGGGGAACAATGAGCAGTTCTTC

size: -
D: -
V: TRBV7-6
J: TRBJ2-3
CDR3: CASSLDRTSTDTQYF
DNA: TGTGCCAGCAGCTTAGACAGAACTAGCACAGATACGCAGTATTTT

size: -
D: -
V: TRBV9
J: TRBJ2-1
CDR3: CASSPRASYNEQFF
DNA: TGTGCCAGCAGCCCTAGGGCCTCCTACAATGAGCAGTTCTTC

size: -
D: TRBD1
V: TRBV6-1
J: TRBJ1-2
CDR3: CASSLTTGGYGYTF
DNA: TGTGCCAGCAGCCTTACTACAGGGGGCTATGGCTACACCTTC

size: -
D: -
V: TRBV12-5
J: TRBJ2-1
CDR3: CASAQIGGHNEQFF
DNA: TGTGCTAGTGCCCAGATCGGGGGTCACAATGAGCAGTTCTTC

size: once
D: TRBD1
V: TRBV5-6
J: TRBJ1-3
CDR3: CASSAGTGAGNTIYF
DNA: TGTGCCAGCAGTGCCGGGACAGGGGCTGGAAACACCATATATTTT

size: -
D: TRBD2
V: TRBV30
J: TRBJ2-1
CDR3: CAWLVAGGRNEQFF
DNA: TGTGCCTGGCTCGTAGCGGGAGGGAGGAATGAGCAGTTCTTC

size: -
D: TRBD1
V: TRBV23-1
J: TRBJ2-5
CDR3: CASSQSGTGQGMETQYF
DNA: TGCGCCAGCAGTCAATCGGGGACGGGACAGGGGATGGAGACCCAGTACTTC

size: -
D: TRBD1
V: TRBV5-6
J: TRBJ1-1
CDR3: CASSHQGASITEAFF
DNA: TGTGCCAGCAGTCACCAGGGGGCGAGCATCACTGAAGCTTTCTTT

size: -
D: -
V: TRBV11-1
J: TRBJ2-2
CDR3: CASSLTGNTGELFF
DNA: TGTGCCAGCAGCTTAACAGGGAACACCGGGGAGCTGTTTTTT

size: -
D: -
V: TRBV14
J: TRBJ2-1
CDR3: CASSHVDLEQFF
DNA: TGTGCCAGCAGCCATGTGGATCTTGAGCAGTTCTTC

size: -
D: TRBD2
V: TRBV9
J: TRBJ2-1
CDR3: CASSVLAGATYNEQFF
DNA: TGTGCCAGCAGCGTACTTGCGGGAGCAACCTACAATGAGCAGTTCTTC

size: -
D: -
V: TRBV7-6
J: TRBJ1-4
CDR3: CASSFLPGQQALKATNEKLFF
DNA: TGTGCCAGCAGCTTTCTCCCGGGGCAGCAAGCCCTGAAAGCAACTAATGAAAAACTGTTTTTT

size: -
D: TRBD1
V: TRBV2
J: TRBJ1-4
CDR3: CASSDGQGFVKLFF
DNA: TGTGCCAGCAGTGATGGACAGGGTTTTGTAAAACTGTTTTTT

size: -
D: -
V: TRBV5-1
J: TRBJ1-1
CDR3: CASSPRGVATEAFF
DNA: TGCGCCAGCAGCCCTAGGGGAGTCGCCACTGAAGCTTTCTTT

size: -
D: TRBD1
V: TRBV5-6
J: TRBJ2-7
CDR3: CASSSTGRGEQYF
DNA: TGTGCCAGCAGCTCGACAGGGCGCGGCGAGCAGTACTTC

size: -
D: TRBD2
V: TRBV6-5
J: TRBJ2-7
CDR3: CASTSGTHEQYF
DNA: TGTGCCAGCACTAGCGGGACCCACGAGCAGTACTTC

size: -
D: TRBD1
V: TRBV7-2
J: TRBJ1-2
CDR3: CASSSRTGGRVYGYTF
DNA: TGTGCCAGCAGCTCCCGGACAGGGGGTAGGGTCTATGGCTACACCTTC

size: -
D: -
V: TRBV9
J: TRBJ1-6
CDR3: CASSASGSLESPLHF
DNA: TGTGCCAGCAGCGCCTCGGGTTCGCTTGAATCACCCCTCCACTTT

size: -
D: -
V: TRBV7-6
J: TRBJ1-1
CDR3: CASSFAAGISEAFF
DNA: TGTGCCAGCAGCTTCGCAGCAGGGATATCTGAAGCTTTCTTT

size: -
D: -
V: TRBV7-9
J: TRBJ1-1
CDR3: CASSPTGGLDTEAFF
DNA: TGTGCCAGCAGCCCTACCGGGGGGCTAGACACTGAAGCTTTCTTT

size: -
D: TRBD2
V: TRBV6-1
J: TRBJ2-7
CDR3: CASSSGLAGPYEQYF
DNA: TGTGCCAGCAGCTCAGGACTAGCGGGTCCCTACGAGCAGTACTTC

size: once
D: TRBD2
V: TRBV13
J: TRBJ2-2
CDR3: CASSPATSGIAGELFF
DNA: TGTGCCAGCAGCCCTGCGACTAGCGGGATCGCCGGGGAGCTGTTTTTT

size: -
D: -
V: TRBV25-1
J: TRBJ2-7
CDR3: CASRRGIRYEQYF
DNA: TGTGCCAGCCGTCGGGGTATTCGGTACGAGCAGTACTTC

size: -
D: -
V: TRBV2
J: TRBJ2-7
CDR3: CASRPYRDEQYF
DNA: TGTGCCAGCAGGCCTTATAGAGACGAGCAGTACTTC

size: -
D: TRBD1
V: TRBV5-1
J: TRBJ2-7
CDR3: CASSLGPGQGGNYEQYF
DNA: TGCGCCAGCAGCTTAGGACCCGGACAGGGGGGAAACTACGAGCAGTACTTC

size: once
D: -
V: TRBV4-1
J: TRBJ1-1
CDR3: CASSQAAGMNTEAFF
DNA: TGCGCCAGCAGCCAAGCTGCGGGGATGAACACTGAAGCTTTCTTT

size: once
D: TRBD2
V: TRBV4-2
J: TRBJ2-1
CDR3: CASSPTLAGVSYNEQFF
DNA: TGTGCCAGCAGCCCCACCTTAGCGGGAGTCTCCTACAATGAGCAGTTCTTC

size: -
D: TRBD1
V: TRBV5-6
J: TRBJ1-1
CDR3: CASRAGQVNTEAFF
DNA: TGTGCCAGCAGAGCGGGACAGGTAAACACTGAAGCTTTCTTT

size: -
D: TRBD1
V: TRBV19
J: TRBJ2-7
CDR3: CASSFALPDRGTYEQYF
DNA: TGTGCCAGTAGTTTTGCGCTTCCGGACAGGGGAACCTACGAGCAGTACTTC

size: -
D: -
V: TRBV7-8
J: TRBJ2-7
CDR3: CASSLDEGGITYEQYF
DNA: TGTGCCAGCAGCTTAGACGAGGGCGGGATTACCTACGAGCAGTACTTC

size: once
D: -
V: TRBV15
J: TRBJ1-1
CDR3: CATSRSNRMVTEAFF
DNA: TGTGCCACCAGCAGAAGCAACAGAATGGTCACTGAAGCTTTCTTT

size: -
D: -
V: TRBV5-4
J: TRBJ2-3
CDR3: CASSLDWGQTDTQYF
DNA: TGTGCCAGCAGCTTGGATTGGGGGCAGACAGATACGCAGTATTTT

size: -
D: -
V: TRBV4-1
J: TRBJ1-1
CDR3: CASRIRPGLDTEAFF
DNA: TGCGCCAGCAGAATCCGGCCAGGGCTGGACACTGAAGCTTTCTTT

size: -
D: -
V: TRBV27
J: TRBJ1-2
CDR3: CVRAGLDSTNYGYTF
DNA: TGTGTTCGAGCAGGACTTGACAGCACTAACTATGGCTACACCTTC

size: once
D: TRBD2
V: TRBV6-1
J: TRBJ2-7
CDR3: CASSELREGYEQYF
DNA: TGTGCCAGCAGTGAACTGCGGGAGGGCTACGAGCAGTACTTC

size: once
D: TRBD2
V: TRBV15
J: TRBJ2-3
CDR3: CATSTQETSGSGDTQYF
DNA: TGTGCCACCAGCACCCAGGAGACTAGCGGGAGCGGAGATACGCAGTATTTT

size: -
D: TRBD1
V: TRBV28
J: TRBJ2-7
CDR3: CASSLGTGYEQYF
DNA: TGTGCCAGCAGTTTGGGGACAGGGTACGAGCAGTACTTC

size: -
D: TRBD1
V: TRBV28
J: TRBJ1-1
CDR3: CASRYGTGNTEAFF
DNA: TGTGCCAGCAGATATGGGACAGGGAACACTGAAGCTTTCTTT

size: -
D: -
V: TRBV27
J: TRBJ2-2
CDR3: CASSWETGTGELFF
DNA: TGTGCCAGCAGTTGGGAAACGGGCACCGGGGAGCTGTTTTTT

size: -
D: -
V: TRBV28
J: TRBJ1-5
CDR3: CASSLWGRDGNQPQHF
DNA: TGTGCCAGCAGTTTATGGGGTCGGGACGGGAATCAGCCCCAGCATTTT

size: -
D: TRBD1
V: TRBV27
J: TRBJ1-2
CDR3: CASSLLAGTGGESYGYTF
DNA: TGTGCCAGCAGCTTACTTGCCGGGACAGGGGGCGAGAGCTATGGCTACACCTTC

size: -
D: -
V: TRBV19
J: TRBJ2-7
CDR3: CASGDIYEQYF
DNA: TGTGCCAGTGGGGACATTTACGAGCAGTACTTC

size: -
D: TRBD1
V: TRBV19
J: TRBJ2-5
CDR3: CASSRGRQGAETQYF
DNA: TGTGCCAGTAGTCGGGGGCGACAGGGGGCCGAGACCCAGTACTTC

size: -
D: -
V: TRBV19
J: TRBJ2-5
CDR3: CASTEGAGGADQETQYF
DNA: TGTGCCTCAACGGAGGGGGCGGGGGGCGCGGATCAAGAGACCCAGTACTTC

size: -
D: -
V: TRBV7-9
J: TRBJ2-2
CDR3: CASSLVDSLELFF
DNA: TGTGCCAGCAGCTTAGTGGACAGCTTGGAGCTGTTTTTT

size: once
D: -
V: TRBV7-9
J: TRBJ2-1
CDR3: CASSLPLGEQFF
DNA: TGTGCCAGCAGCCTACCTTTGGGTGAGCAGTTCTTC

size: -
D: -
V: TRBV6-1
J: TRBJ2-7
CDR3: CASSDYTGERGYEQYF
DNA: TGTGCCAGCAGTGATTATACGGGGGAGAGGGGCTACGAGCAGTACTTC

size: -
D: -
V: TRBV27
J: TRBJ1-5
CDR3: CASMSWGQPQHF
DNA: TGTGCCAGCATGAGCTGGGGTCAGCCCCAGCATTTT

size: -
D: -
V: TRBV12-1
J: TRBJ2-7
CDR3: CASSFEASSSYEQYF
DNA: TGTGCCAGCAGCTTTGAGGCTAGCTCCTCCTACGAGCAGTACTTC

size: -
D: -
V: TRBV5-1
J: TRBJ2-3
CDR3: CASSWMQGNTDTQYF
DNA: TGCGCCAGCAGCTGGATGCAGGGGAACACAGATACGCAGTATTTT

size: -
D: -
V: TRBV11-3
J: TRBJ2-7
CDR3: CASSPFRTVYEQYF
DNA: TGTGCCAGCAGCCCGTTTCGGACAGTTTACGAGCAGTACTTC

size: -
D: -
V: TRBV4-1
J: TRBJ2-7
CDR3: CASSQDQWVYEQYF
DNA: TGCGCCAGCAGCCAAGATCAATGGGTGTACGAGCAGTACTTC

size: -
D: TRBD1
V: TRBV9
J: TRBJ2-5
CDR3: CASSVEGTGAQETQYF
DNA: TGTGCCAGCAGCGTAGAGGGGACAGGGGCTCAAGAGACCCAGTACTTC